Listed below are T cell receptor beta chains from one sample, sequenced in a study of beta chain features in type 1 diabetes. Produced via immunoSEQ multiplex PCR; TCRdb's table is partial and in-frame only. The sample yields around 360,000 clones, 10% to 15% seen once. Input material: naive CD4+ T cells from blood. These receptors were taken from a woman under 30 with type 1 diabetes. The CDR3 runs from the conserved cysteine through the conserved F or W. Rows may omit the clone size; those that give it use once, few, many or a size class.

size,J,length,V,CDR3
few,TRBJ2-7,15,TRBV4-3,CASSQDVTGSYEQYF
few,TRBJ1-5,15,TRBV19,CASSTQGASNQPQHF
-,TRBJ1-2,13,TRBV4-3,CASSQVSNYGYTF
few,TRBJ2-1,15,TRBV4-3,CASSHDRDINNEQFF
few,TRBJ2-5,13,TRBV28,CASSSLGGETQYF
-,TRBJ2-1,17,TRBV28,CASSFLRLAGVGNEQFF
-,TRBJ1-1,14,TRBV4-3,CASREGLGGTEAFF
-,TRBJ2-1,14,TRBV5-1,CASSLAGYSNEQFF
few,TRBJ1-5,13,TRBV11-2,CASGTGGDQPQHF
-,TRBJ2-1,14,TRBV6-6,CASSYPSGINEQFF
few,TRBJ2-5,14,TRBV15,CATSRDRGQETQYF
-,TRBJ1-1,13,TRBV7-3,CASSFDGQGPGFF
-,TRBJ1-2,15,TRBV18,CASSPADPPREGYTF
-,TRBJ2-7,18,TRBV30,CAWSNRRTSGSSFYEQYF
few,TRBJ2-7,12,TRBV2,CASTRQGVEQYF
-,TRBJ2-3,16,TRBV7-2,CASSRGLAGARDTQYF
few,TRBJ2-5,14,TRBV6-5,CASSLGQIQETQYF
-,TRBJ2-4,17,TRBV19,CASSRTGTSPAKNIQYF
-,TRBJ1-4,11,TRBV20-1,CRGGGSEKLFF
-,TRBJ2-6,15,TRBV5-6,CASSLEPSGANVLTF
-,TRBJ2-5,13,TRBV7-3,CASSFSTKETQYF
few,TRBJ2-7,16,TRBV2,CASSGKGTPLSYEQYF
-,TRBJ2-5,11,TRBV19,CASGTKETQYF
-,TRBJ2-7,13,TRBV12-5,CASGPGQTYEQYF
-,TRBJ1-1,13,TRBV5-6,CASRPTANTEAFF
few,TRBJ2-3,15,TRBV6-1,CASSLTSPSTDTQYF
-,TRBJ2-7,15,TRBV2,CASSDWRGQPYEQYF
few,TRBJ2-7,17,TRBV4-3,CASSQGGGLAGAYEQYF
-,TRBJ1-2,14,TRBV4-3,CASSQGEGNYGYTF
-,TRBJ1-2,13,TRBV7-9,CASSTGARGGYTF
-,TRBJ2-1,14,TRBV7-2,CASSLVVQKDEQFF
-,TRBJ1-1,11,TRBV29-1,CSARPGQEAFF
few,TRBJ1-2,13,TRBV28,CASRTGSRYGYTF
-,TRBJ1-5,14,TRBV7-9,CASSLKGVGQPQHF
few,TRBJ2-7,13,TRBV7-2,CASSSGQNYEQYF
-,TRBJ2-1,14,TRBV2,CASSAQRGYNEQFF